A selection of T cell receptor beta chains follows, all from one sample in a study of blood T cells in healthy people across ages. Each CDR3 protein gets one entry after TCRdb re-called the 5' RACE reads with MiXCR. The table lists approximately 800,000 distinct CDR3 sequences, roughly 50% of them singletons. Sample: blood. The receptors were gathered from a man at least 80 years old in good health. CDR3s include the opening cysteine and the closing phenylalanine or tryptophan.

TRBJ2-1,TRBV15,CATSRSLGNEQFF
TRBJ2-4,TRBV28,CASSRTSGQGAVNIQYF
TRBJ2-7,TRBV20-1,CSARDGPYEQYF
TRBJ2-1,TRBV5-1,CASSLTLAGLYNEQFF
TRBJ1-2,TRBV7-9,CASSTEFGGYGYTF
TRBJ2-6,TRBV6-6,CASKLSQGEYGANVLTF
TRBJ2-5,TRBV5-1,CASSVERIAGTQYF
TRBJ2-7,TRBV5-6,CASSYGTFTYEQYF
TRBJ1-1,TRBV7-2,CASSGRATEAFF
TRBJ2-3,TRBV9,CASSVGASGPTDTQYF
TRBJ1-5,TRBV18,CASSRGEVGQPQHF
TRBJ2-5,TRBV10-2,CASSEPAGDSEQYF
TRBJ2-2,TRBV25-1,CASSEFLGGNTGELFF
TRBJ2-5,TRBV4-1,CASSQDRGAGSETQYF
NA,TRBV29-1,CSVVLVAMGYEQYF
TRBJ2-5,TRBV30,CAWSSGQETQYF
TRBJ2-4,TRBV10-3,CAISEAGAIAKNIQYF
TRBJ2-5,TRBV20-1,CSARLVETQYF
TRBJ2-7,TRBV10-3,CAISESGRQGSYEQYF
TRBJ1-1,TRBV7-8,CASSGRARSVTEAFF
TRBJ2-3,TRBV5-1,CASSLEQRTDTQYF
TRBJ2-7,TRBV20-1,CSATQGTGEMLYEQYF
TRBJ1-1,TRBV3-1,CAGSGIGTEAFF
TRBJ2-5,TRBV14,CASSKIRGRAKYF
TRBJ1-6,TRBV3-1,CASSQLVGNLPLHF
TRBJ1-2,TRBV5-1,CATKPGRANYGYTF
TRBJ1-4,TRBV7-2,CASSRGGATNEKLFF
TRBJ2-7,TRBV5-5,CASTPRGSSFSYEQYF
TRBJ1-4,TRBV10-3,CAISETAIPNEKLFF
TRBJ1-3,TRBV6-6,CASIRGVGGNTIYF
TRBJ2-1,TRBV29-1,CSVPGVVGRDEQFF
TRBJ2-7,TRBV15,CATSGRYGSYEQYF
TRBJ2-2,TRBV20-1,CSARPRTGELFF
TRBJ2-1,TRBV7-2,CASSLESSGRRNEQFF
TRBJ1-1,TRBV5-1,CASSQPRQGLSEAFF
TRBJ1-5,TRBV5-1,CASSPERGDQPQHF
TRBJ2-5,TRBV4-1,CASSHYWYQETQYF
TRBJ2-7,TRBV7-9,CASSFGQGTDEQYF
TRBJ2-5,TRBV20-1,CSATAGDGTQYF
TRBJ2-7,TRBV29-1,CSVRGLNSYEQYF
TRBJ2-7,TRBV5-1,CASARGTREQYF
TRBJ2-7,TRBV6-2/TRBV6-3,CASSPLGTSGGTYEQYF
NA,TRBV2,CASSEAATAVGEQYF
TRBJ2-7,TRBV27,CASSGRDRSSYEQYF
TRBJ1-2,TRBV20-1,CSARDQEGTDFNYGYTF
TRBJ2-7,TRBV7-9,CASSLTLPGGNEQYF
TRBJ2-2,TRBV10-1,CASKSGKGKAGELFF
TRBJ1-1,TRBV7-8,CASSPRARGGPEAFF
TRBJ2-5,TRBV29-1,CSATGGEETQYF
TRBJ2-1,TRBV7-2,CASSFEGGPHNEQFF
TRBJ2-1,TRBV12-3/TRBV12-4,CASSLLPGYNEQFF